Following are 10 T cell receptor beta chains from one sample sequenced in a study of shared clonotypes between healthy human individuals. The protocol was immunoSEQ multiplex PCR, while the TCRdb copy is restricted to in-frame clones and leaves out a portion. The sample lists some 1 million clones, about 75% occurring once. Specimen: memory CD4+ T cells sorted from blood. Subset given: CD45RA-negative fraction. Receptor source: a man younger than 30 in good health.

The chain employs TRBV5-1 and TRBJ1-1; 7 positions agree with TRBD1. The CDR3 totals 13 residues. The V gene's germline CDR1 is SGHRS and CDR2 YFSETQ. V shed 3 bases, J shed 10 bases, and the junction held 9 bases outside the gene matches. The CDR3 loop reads CASSSGQDYRAFF. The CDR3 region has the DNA TGCGCCAGCAGCTCTGGACAGGACTACCGAGCTTTCTTT.

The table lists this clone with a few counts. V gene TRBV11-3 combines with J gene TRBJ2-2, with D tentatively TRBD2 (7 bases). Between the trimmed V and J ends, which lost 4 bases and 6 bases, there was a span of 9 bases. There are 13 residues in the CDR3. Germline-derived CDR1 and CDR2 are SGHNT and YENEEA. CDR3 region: CASSSGGPGELFF. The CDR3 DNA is TGTGCCAGCAGCTCCGGGGGGCCCGGGGAGCTGTTTTTT.

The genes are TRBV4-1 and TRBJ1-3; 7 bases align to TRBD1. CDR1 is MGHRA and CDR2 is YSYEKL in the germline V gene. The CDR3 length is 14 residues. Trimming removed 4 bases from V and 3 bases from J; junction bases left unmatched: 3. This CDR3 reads CASSLTGNGNTIYF. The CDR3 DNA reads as TGCGCCAGCAGCCTGACAGGGAATGGAAACACCATATATTTT.

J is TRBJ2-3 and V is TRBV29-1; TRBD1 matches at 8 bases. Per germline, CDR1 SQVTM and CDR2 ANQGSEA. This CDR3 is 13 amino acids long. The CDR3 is CSADRAGTDTQYF. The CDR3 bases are TGCAGTGCGGACAGGGCTGGCACAGATACGCAGTATTTT.

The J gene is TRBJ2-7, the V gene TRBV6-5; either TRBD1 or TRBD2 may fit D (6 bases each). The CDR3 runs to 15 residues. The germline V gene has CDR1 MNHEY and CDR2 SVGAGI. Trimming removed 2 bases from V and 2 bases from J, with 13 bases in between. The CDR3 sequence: CASSYGGQWAYEQYF. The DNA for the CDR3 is TGTGCCAGCAGTTACGGGGGGCAATGGGCCTACGAGCAGTACTTC.

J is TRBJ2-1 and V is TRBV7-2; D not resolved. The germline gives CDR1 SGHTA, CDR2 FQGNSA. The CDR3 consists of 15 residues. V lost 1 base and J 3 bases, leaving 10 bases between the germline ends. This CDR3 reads CASSLGKAFYNEQFF. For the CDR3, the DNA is TGTGCCAGCAGCTTAGGAAAAGCCTTCTACAATGAGCAGTTCTTC.

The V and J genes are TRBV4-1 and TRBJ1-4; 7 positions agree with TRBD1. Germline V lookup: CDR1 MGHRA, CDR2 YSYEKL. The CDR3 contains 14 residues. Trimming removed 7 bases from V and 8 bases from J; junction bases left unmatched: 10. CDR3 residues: CASTLQGKGEKLFF. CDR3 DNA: TGCGCCAGCACGCTACAGGGGAAGGGAGAAAAACTGTTTTTT.

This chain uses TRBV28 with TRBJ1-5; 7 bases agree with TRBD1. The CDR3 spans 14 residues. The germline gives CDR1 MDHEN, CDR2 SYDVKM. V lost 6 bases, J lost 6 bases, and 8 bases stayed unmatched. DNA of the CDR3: TGTGCCAGCAGCGCGACAGGGAGGGGTCAGCCCCAGCATTTT. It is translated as CASSATGRGQPQHF.

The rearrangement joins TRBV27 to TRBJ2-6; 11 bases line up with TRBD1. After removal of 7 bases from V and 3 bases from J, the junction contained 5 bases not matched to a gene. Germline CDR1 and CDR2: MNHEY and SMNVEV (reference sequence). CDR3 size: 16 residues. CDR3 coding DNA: TGTGCCAGCAAACGGACAGGGGGCAATGGGGCCAACGTCCTGACTTTC. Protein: CASKRTGGNGANVLTF.

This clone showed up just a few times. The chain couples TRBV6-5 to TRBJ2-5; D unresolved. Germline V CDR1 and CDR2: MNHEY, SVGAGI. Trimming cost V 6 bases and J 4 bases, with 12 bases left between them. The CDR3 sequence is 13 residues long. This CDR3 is CASSAYTGETQYF. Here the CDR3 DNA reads TGTGCCAGCAGCGCGTACACCGGAGAGACCCAGTACTTC.